This T cell receptor (beta chain) was recovered during a study of T-cell memory formation after mild COVID-19. Using constant-segment primers, 5'RACE produced TCR alpha and TCR beta cDNA libraries carrying sample barcodes and UMIs. From the 5' RACE reads, TCRdb called clonotypes with MiXCR, one entry per CDR3 protein. The profile shows a few hundred thousand distinct CDR3 sequences, about 22% of them singletons. The length of the CDR3 is 16 residues. The germline gives CDR1 MDHEN, CDR2 SYDVKM. This clonotype was seen just once. Compared with germline, one end of the junction differs, possibly owing to a read error.

This clonotype was sampled from an adult woman who had mild COVID-19 (a few samples of this study predate the infection). Cell type and time point are not known. Sequencing was carried out using PBMCs or a T cell subset sorted from them (not recorded which). The chain employs TRBV28 and TRBJ1-2; TRBD1 might be the D (5 bases). The CDR3 here is CASSLSPLRGEDGYTF. The CDR3 DNA reads as TGTGCCAGCAGCTTATCCCCGCTTCGAGGGGAGGATGGCTACACCTTC.